What follows are 2 T cell receptor beta chains derived from one specimen sequenced in a study of CD8+ T cells in alopecia areata. In each case, RNA was isolated and then reverse transcribed into cDNA as the sequencing template. Data came from immunoSEQ multiplex PCR; TCRdb stores just in-frame clones and leaves some out. This repertoire shows about 210,000 clones, about 64% found once; its top ten account for more than 3.5%. Specified treatment: oral pan-JAK inhibitor, 5-10 mg twice daily. Specimen: CD4+ T cells sorted from blood, collected at week 4, from a patient treated with tofacitinib. The receptors derive from a human donor with alopecia areata.

This clone was seen a few times. V gene TRBV2 combines with J gene TRBJ1-1; unclear D gene. Trimming cost V 6 bases and J 1 base, with 3 bases left between them. The CDR3 is made up of 11 amino acids. The V gene's germline CDR1 is SNHLY and CDR2 FYNNEI. The chain's CDR3 is CASSANTEAFF. Written as DNA, the CDR3 is TGTGCCAGCAGCGCGAACACTGAAGCTTTCTTT.

This chain links TRBV30 with TRBJ1-4, with D unclear. The CDR3 length is 11 residues. The V gene lost 0 bases and the J gene lost 8 bases, with 4 bases spanning the gap. Germline V gene sequence: CDR1 GTSNPN, CDR2 SVGIG (reference sequence). The CDR3 is CAWSVSEKLFF. The CDR3 DNA is TGTGCCTGGAGTGTTTCGGAAAAACTGTTTTTT.